What follows is one T cell receptor beta chain and its context. This sample is drawn from a study of blood T cell repertoires in COVID-19. The CDR3 sequence is 15 residues long. Germline-derived CDR1 and CDR2 are LNHDA and SQIVND (reference sequence). Trimming cost V 3 bases and J 7 bases, with 16 bases left between them. TCRdb's copy holds only in-frame clones and misses some; the assay was immunoSEQ multiplex PCR. The table has about 130,000 clones, about 80% seen once. The J gene is TRBJ2-1, the V gene TRBV19, with TRBD1 as a possible D gene (5 bases). The clonotype originates from a woman older than 75 with acute or convalescent COVID-19. The specimen sequenced was peripheral blood. The CDR3 DNA reads TGTGCCAGTAGTATTTCCCATTTTGGACAAAATGAGCAGTTCTTC. Translating it yields CASSISHFGQNEQFF.